What follows are 27 T cell receptor beta chains derived from one specimen sequenced in a study of breast tumors, draining lymph nodes, adjacent tissues (dated by TCRdb to 2016 to 2018). The library relied on multiplex PCR. The sequencer was an Illumina HiSeq 2000. TCRdb applied fastp at Q25 and MiXCR to the public reads, then kept only in-frame beta chains. One record per CDR3 amino acid sequence lists the most common genes and DNA. Within this sample are 70,000 or so distinct CDR3 sequences, with approximately 45% of them counted one time only. In total, the top ten clones hold over 7.5% of the sample. The material sequenced was breast tumor tissue. Receptor source: a female donor with breast cancer. Some clones in this sample may be carry-over from other donors' samples.

This clonotype was seen repeatedly, ten times or more. The chain has TRBV5-4 and TRBJ2-2, with 10 positions matching TRBD2. The V segment lost 0 bases and the J segment 6 bases; nucleotides outside the gene matches: 2. There are 15 residues in the CDR3. Per germline, CDR1 SGHNT and CDR2 YYREEE (reference sequence). The CDR3 bases are TGTGCCAGCAGCTTGGATCTAGCGGGAGCCGGGGAGCTGTTTTTT. This translates into CASSLDLAGAGELFF.

This clonotype was seen at least ten times. V is TRBV25-1 and J is TRBJ2-3; D uncertain. The germline gives CDR1 MGHDK, CDR2 SYGVNS. V dropped 4 bases and J dropped 0 bases, with 5 bases sitting between them. The CDR3 consists of 13 residues. In DNA form, the CDR3 reads TGTGCCAGCAGTGGGGTGAGCACAGATACGCAGTATTTT. Encoded protein: CASSGVSTDTQYF.

This clonotype was found many times. This chain connects TRBV6-2 or TRBV6-3 to TRBJ2-3; 7 nucleotides align to TRBD2. CDR3 length: 14 amino acids. Trimming removed 6 bases from V and 4 bases from J; junction bases left unmatched: 7. Per the germline V gene, CDR1 is MNHEY and CDR2 is SVGEGT. Written as DNA, the CDR3 is TGTGCCAGCAGGTCTAGCGGCCCCCCAGATACGCAGTATTTT. Translation: CASRSSGPPDTQYF.

This clonotype counts as medium-sized (0.01 to 0.1%). The CDR3 bases are TGTGCCAGCAGCCATATCAGCGGGAGGGCCATCGAGCAGTACTTC. As protein: CASSHISGRAIEQYF. This rearrangement joins TRBV4-2 to TRBJ2-7, with 10 bases aligning to TRBD2. The CDR3 runs 15 residues. The germline CDR1 and CDR2 sequences are LGHNA and YNFKEQ. The J segment lost 6 bases and the V segment lost 3 bases, leaving 8 bases of the junction unmatched.

This clonotype was recorded many times. V gene TRBV11-2 combines with J gene TRBJ2-5, with a tentative D call TRBD1 (5 bases). CDR1 is SGHAT and CDR2 is FQNNGV in the germline V gene. The CDR3 sequence is 16 residues long. V gave up 5 bases and J gave up 1 base, with 17 bases separating them. The CDR3 sequence is CASSRSRGTGQETQYF. CDR3 DNA: TGTGCCAGCAGCCGAAGTAGGGGAACTGGCCAAGAGACCCAGTACTTC. The entire variable domain, with the rest obtained from reference TRBV11-2 and TRBJ2-5, is as follows: EAGVAQSPRYKIIEKRQSVAFWCNPISGHATLYWYQQILGQGPKLLIQFQNNGVVDDSQLPKDRFSAERLKGVDSTLKIQPAKLEDSAVYLCASSRSRGTGQETQYFGPGTRLLVL.

This clonotype was observed once. This sequence joins TRBV7-6 and TRBJ2-5; 11 nucleotides align to TRBD2. V dropped 6 bases and J dropped 4; count of bases not matched to a gene: 7. Germline CDR1 is SGHVS and CDR2 is FNYEAQ. The CDR3 covers 15 residues. The CDR3 DNA sequence: TGTGCCAGCAGGAGTAGCGGGGGGGCCGGAGAGACCCAGTACTTC. This translates into CASRSSGGAGETQYF.

Notes on this clonotype: Germline is not matched at one junction end, which may reflect a read error. V is TRBV28 and J is TRBJ2-6, with D possibly matching TRBD1 (5 bases). The germline V gene encodes CDR1 MDHEN and CDR2 SYDVKM. CDR3 length: 16 residues. In DNA form, the CDR3 reads TGTGCCAGCAGTTTAATCTCCAGGGTTGGGGCCAACGTCCTGGCTTTC. Protein sequence: CASSLISRVGANVLAF.

Ten or more counts support this clonotype. The V gene is TRBV5-6, the J gene TRBJ2-5, with 10 bases matching TRBD2. The CDR3 is made up of 17 amino acids. The trim removed 3 bases at V and 5 bases at J, leaving 13 bases unmatched. Germline-derived CDR1 and CDR2 are SGHDT and YYEEEE. In nucleotides, the CDR3 is TGTGCCAGCAGCTCTTCACTAGCGGGAAGTGCCCAGGAGACCCAGTACTTC. Amino acid sequence: CASSSSLAGSAQETQYF. The full variable domain, rest sourced from reference TRBV5-6 and TRBJ2-5, is DAGVTQSPTHLIKTRGQQVTLRCSPKSGHDTVSWYQQALGQGPQFIFQYYEEEERQRGNFPDRFSGHQFPNYSSELNVNALLLGDSALYLCASSSSLAGSAQETQYFGPGTRLLVL.

Comment on this clonotype: A much larger clone lies a single base off, so this may be a read error. The V and J genes are TRBV28 and TRBJ1-5, with a tentative D call TRBD1 (5 bases). The CDR3 spans 17 residues. Germline CDR1 and CDR2: MDHEN and SYDVKM. The CDR3 sequence: CASSVATGRSSSQPQHF. CDR3 nucleotide sequence: TGTGCCAGCAGTGTAGCCACGGGACGTAGTAGCAGTCAGCCCCAGCATTTT.

The genes are TRBV7-8 and TRBJ1-5, with 8 bases fitting TRBD1. The ends lost 5 bases at V and 7 bases at J; junction bases unmatched: 4. The CDR3 is 13 residues long. Per the germline V gene, CDR1 is SGHVS and CDR2 is FQNEAQ. DNA for the CDR3: TGTGCCAGCAGCCCAAACAGGGGGCAGCCCCAGCATTTT. As protein: CASSPNRGQPQHF.

J is TRBJ1-1 and V is TRBV4-1; TRBD1 is a possible D gene (6 bases). This CDR3 has 15 amino acids. Germline assignment: CDR1 MGHRA and CDR2 YSYEKL. V was trimmed by 2 bases and J by 0 bases, leaving 10 bases between them. The CDR3 DNA reads as TGCGCCAGCAGCCAAAAGACAGGCGTGAACACTGAAGCTTTCTTT. This codes for CASSQKTGVNTEAFF.

This clonotype was recorded only once. V and J are TRBV29-1 and TRBJ2-7, with TRBD2 matching 8 bases. In germline, CDR1 is SQVTM, CDR2 ANQGSEA. The CDR3 runs 13 residues. V shed 2 bases, J shed 5 bases, and the junction held 5 bases outside the gene matches. DNA of the CDR3: TGCAGCGTTGAATCGGGAGGGGTTGACGAGCAGTACTTC. Translated: CSVESGGVDEQYF.

This chain uses TRBV20-1 with TRBJ2-1, with 13 bases fitting TRBD2. Germline CDR1 DFQATT, CDR2 SNEGSKA (reference sequence). Losses at the gene ends were 1 base for V and 11 bases for J; bases not matched to a gene: 8. The CDR3 contains 15 residues. The CDR3 loop is CSARVGLAGANKQFF. The CDR3 DNA reads TGCAGTGCTAGAGTCGGACTAGCGGGAGCTAATAAGCAGTTCTTC.

In regard to this clonotype: The CDR3 does not close with the conserved phenylalanine or tryptophan, likely indicating a read error. The chain employs TRBV19 and TRBJ2-1, with D perhaps TRBD2 (6 bases). The germline CDR1 and CDR2 sequences are LNHDA and SQIVND (reference sequence). CDR3 length: 16 residues. V dropped 3 bases and J dropped 4 bases, with 16 bases sitting between them. CDR3 nucleotides: TGTGCCAGTAGTATGCTAACGGGGAGGCCTTACAATGAGCAGTTCTCC. Translated, it gives CASSMLTGRPYNEQFS.

The table lists this clonotype with many counts. The junction departs from the called germline gene at one end, perhaps through a read error. The chain carries TRBV12-3 or TRBV12-4 and TRBJ2-3, with TRBD2 matching 9 bases. CDR3 length: 15 amino acids. This CDR3 is CASTLAGAGGDTQYF. The CDR3 DNA is TGTGCCAGCACTTTAGCGGGGGCGGGTGGAGATACGCAGTATTTT.

The gene calls are TRBV5-1 and TRBJ1-1; TRBD1 aligns across 8 bases. There are 12 residues in the CDR3. V gave up 4 bases and J gave up 8 bases; unmatched junction bases: 4. The germline CDR1 and CDR2 sequences are SGHRS and YFSETQ. CDR3: CASSAQGAEAFF. The CDR3 DNA sequence: TGCGCCAGCAGCGCCCAGGGGGCCGAAGCTTTCTTT. Full variable domain (missing parts from reference TRBV5-1 and TRBJ1-1): KAGVTQTPRYLIKTRGQQVTLSCSPISGHRSVSWYQQTPGQGLQFLFEYFSETQRNKGNFPGRFSGRQFSNSRSEMNVSTLELGDSALYLCASSAQGAEAFFGQGTRLTVV.

With regard to this clonotype: This sequence may be a read error, since a much larger clone differs from it by one base. The genes are TRBV5-6 and TRBJ1-2; 9 nucleotides align to TRBD1. Germline CDR1 is SGHDT and CDR2 is YYEEEE. This CDR3 has 15 amino acids. DNA of the CDR3: TGTGCCAGCAGTCTAGGGACAGGGACCAACTATGGCTACGCCTTC. It is translated as CASSLGTGTNYGYAF.

J is TRBJ2-1 and V is TRBV12-5; D might be TRBD2 (6 bases). The CDR3 runs to 13 residues. Germline V gene data show CDR1 as LGHNT and CDR2 as FRNRAP. Trimming removed 9 bases at V and 8 bases at J, with 17 bases between. The CDR3 DNA sequence: TGTGCTAGCACTACCTCCCGGGGGTATGAGCAGTTCTTC. It is translated as CASTTSRGYEQFF.

This clonotype was recorded a few times. A junction boundary mismatches the germline segment, possibly from a read error. V usage is TRBV28 and J usage is TRBJ2-5; TRBD2 agrees at 9 bases. This CDR3 spans 17 amino acids. The germline V gene encodes CDR1 MDHEN and CDR2 SYDVKM. The CDR3 bases are TGTACCAGCAGTTTATCCAAACTTCTAGCGGGGAAAGAGTCCCAGTACTTC. Amino acid sequence: CTSSLSKLLAGKESQYF.

This clonotype was recorded many times. Relative to the germline gene, one junction end is altered; a read error may explain this. The chain combines TRBV11-1 with TRBJ2-1; 7 positions match TRBD2. The CDR3 spans 14 residues. CDR1 and CDR2 (germline): SGHAT, FQDESV (reference sequence). The CDR3 sequence: CASRPTSDYNEQFF. DNA of the CDR3: TGTGCCAGCAGGCCTACTAGCGACTACAATGAACAGTTCTTC.

This clonotype was recorded many times. The chain employs TRBV20-1 and TRBJ1-3; TRBD1 matches 8 bases. This CDR3 is built from 18 residues. Losses at the gene ends were 0 bases for V and 4 bases for J; bases not matched to a gene: 14. CDR1 is DFQATT and CDR2 is SNEGSKA in the germline V gene (reference sequence). CDR3 sequence reads: CSARDIRPTGGAGNTIYF. CDR3 DNA: TGCAGTGCTAGAGATATTCGCCCCACAGGGGGTGCGGGAAACACCATATATTTT.

A remark on this clonotype: One end of the junction varies from germline; a read error may be responsible. V and J are TRBV7-7 and TRBJ2-1; D is perhaps TRBD2 (6 bases). This CDR3 has 16 residues. CDR1 and CDR2 (germline): SSHAT, FNYEAQ (reference sequence). The CDR3 DNA is TGTGCTAGCAGCTTAGCGCACGGGAGTCCCTACAATGAGCAGTTCTTC. Its protein is CASSLAHGSPYNEQFF. Drawing the rest from reference TRBV7-7 and TRBJ2-1, the complete variable domain is GAGVSQSPRYKVTKRGQDVTLRCDPISSHATLYWYQQALGQGPEFLTYFNYEAQPDKSGLPSDRFSAERPEGSISTLTIQRTEQRDSAMYRCASSLAHGSPYNEQFFGPGTRLTVL.

In this sample, this clonotype turned up many times. The chain joins TRBV7-8 to TRBJ2-3, with D possibly being TRBD1 (6 bases). This CDR3 is built from 15 residues. CDR1 is SGHVS and CDR2 is FQNEAQ in the germline V gene. The ends were cut back, 6 bases at V and 0 bases at J, with 13 bases in the middle. The CDR3 DNA is TGTGCCAGCAGTCCACAGGGTTCTAGCACAGATACGCAGTATTTT. It is translated as CASSPQGSSTDTQYF.

This clonotype has at least ten counts. V and J are TRBV5-5 and TRBJ2-7; D is uncertain. The ends were cut back, 3 bases at V and 3 bases at J, with 10 bases in the middle. Germline CDR1 is SGHKS and CDR2 is YYEKEE (reference sequence). CDR3 length: 13 residues. CDR3 loop: CASSSPEFYEQYF. Here the CDR3 DNA reads TGTGCCAGCAGCTCGCCTGAATTCTACGAGCAGTACTTC.

Comments on this clonotype: The junction does not match germline at one end; this may be a read error. The gene calls are TRBV4-2 and TRBJ1-1, with 7 bases identical to TRBD1. The germline CDR1 and CDR2 sequences are LGHNA and YNFKEQ. The CDR3 runs to 16 residues. The CDR3 bases are TGTGCCAGCAGCCCCCGTCAGGGGGGGTGGAGCACTGAAGCTTCCTTT. It specifies CASSPRQGGWSTEASF.

V and J are TRBV19 and TRBJ2-2, with 12 bases lining up with TRBD2. The CDR3 is made up of 17 amino acids. Germline trimming cut 6 bases from V and 6 bases from J; bases unmatched to any gene: 11. From germline, CDR1 is LNHDA and CDR2 SQIVND (reference sequence). CDR3 DNA: TGTGCCAGTAGCCCTAGCGGGAGGGCCTATGACGCCGGGGAGCTGTTTTTT. Its translation: CASSPSGRAYDAGELFF.

This clonotype was picked up many times. A read error may be the cause here, since a much bigger clone is one base away. The V call is TRBV20-1, the J call TRBJ2-3, with 11 bases that match TRBD2. Germline trimming cut 7 bases from V and 4 bases from J; bases unmatched to any gene: 7. The germline gives CDR1 DFQATT, CDR2 SNEGSKA (reference sequence). The CDR3 loop spans 14 amino acids. DNA of the CDR3: TGCAGTGTTAAGGGGACTAGCGGTTCAGATACGCAGTATTTT. It specifies CSVKGTSGSDTQYF.